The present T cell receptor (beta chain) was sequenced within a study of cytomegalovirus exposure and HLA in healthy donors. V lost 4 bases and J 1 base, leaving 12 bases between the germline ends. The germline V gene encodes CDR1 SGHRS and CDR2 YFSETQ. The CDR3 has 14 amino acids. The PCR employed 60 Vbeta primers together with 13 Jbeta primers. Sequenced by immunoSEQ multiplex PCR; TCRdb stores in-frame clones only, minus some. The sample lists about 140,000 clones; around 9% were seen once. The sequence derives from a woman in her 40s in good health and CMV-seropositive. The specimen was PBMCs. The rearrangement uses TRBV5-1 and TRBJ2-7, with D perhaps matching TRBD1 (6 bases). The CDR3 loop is CASSGRGNSYEQYF. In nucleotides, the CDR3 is TGCGCCAGCAGCGGCAGGGGAAATTCCTACGAGCAGTACTTC.